The 18 T cell receptor beta chains below were found in one sample sequenced in a study of monozygotic twins with inflammatory bowel disease. TCRdb processed the 5' RACE reads again and assigns one entry to each CDR3 protein, with no DNA. The ten most abundant clones cover around 1.5% of a sample with 200,000 to 250,000 distinct CDR3 sequences. Sequenced: blood. The source is a human donor with ulcerative colitis or Crohn's disease, or a healthy co-twin of an affected twin (not recorded which).

This rearrangement joins TRBV5-1 to TRBJ2-1; with no DNA, the TCRdb D assignment of TRBD2 cannot be verified. Germline V CDR1 and CDR2: SGHRS, YFSETQ. The CDR3 runs to 17 residues. The CDR3 loop is CASSHTSGGALGNEQFF. Using reference TRBV5-1 and TRBJ2-1 for the parts outside the CDR3, the full variable domain is KAGVTQTPRYLIKTRGQQVTLSCSPISGHRSVSWYQQTPGQGLQFLFEYFSETQRNKGNFPGRFSGRQFSNSRSEMNVSTLELGDSALYLCASSHTSGGALGNEQFFGPGTRLTVL.

The rearrangement uses TRBV18 and TRBJ1-1; TCRdb lists TRBD1, though no DNA is available to test this call. The CDR3 covers 13 residues. CDR1 and CDR2 from the germline V gene are KGHSH and LQKENI. This CDR3 reads CASSPLEGKGAFF.

The J gene is TRBJ2-1, the V gene TRBV10-3; TCRdb lists TRBD1, though no DNA is available to test this call. Germline V gives CDR1 ENHRY, CDR2 SYGVKD. The CDR3 has 14 residues. The CDR3 sequence is CAISRGGGAHEQFF.

The CDR3 is CASSLGLMGGETQYF. V usage is TRBV13 and J usage is TRBJ2-5; as DNA is missing, the TRBD1 call by TCRdb cannot be tested. The CDR3 has 15 residues. The germline gives CDR1 PRHDT, CDR2 FYEKMQ (reference sequence). Looking up the rest from reference TRBV13 and TRBJ2-5 gives the full variable domain: AAGVIQSPRHLIKEKRETATLKCYPIPRHDTVYWYQQGPGQDPQFLISFYEKMQSDKGSIPDRFSAQQFSDYHSELNMSSLELGDSALYFCASSLGLMGGETQYFGPGTRLLVL.

The chain uses TRBV5-1 and TRBJ2-3. Looked up from germline, CDR1 is SGHRS and CDR2 is YFSETQ. The CDR3 is 16 residues long. The CDR3 spells CASSFRGRASTDTQYF.

The chain uses TRBV6-1 and TRBJ2-1. The CDR3 has 15 amino acids. Germline V gene sequence: CDR1 MNHNS, CDR2 SASEGT. CDR3 residues: CASRTRQGFYNEQFF.

The V call is TRBV29-1, the J call TRBJ1-5; TCRdb gives TRBD1 as the D gene, but with no DNA this cannot be confirmed. The germline CDR1 and CDR2 sequences are SQVTM and ANQGSEA. CDR3 length: 14 amino acids. This chain's CDR3 is CSVAPQGSNQPQHF. The full variable domain, completed using reference TRBV29-1 and TRBJ1-5, is SAVISQKPSRDICQRGTSLTIQCQVDSQVTMMFWYRQQPGQSLTLIATANQGSEATYESGFVIDKFPISRPNLTFSTLTVSNMSPEDSSIYLCSVAPQGSNQPQHFGDGTRLSIL.

CDR3 region: CASSSGTGVLGGYGYTF. The chain combines TRBV27 with TRBJ1-2; with no DNA, the TCRdb D assignment of TRBD1 cannot be verified. The CDR3 covers 17 residues. The germline V gene has CDR1 MNHEY and CDR2 SMNVEV (reference sequence).

This clonotype counts as medium-sized by frequency. The J gene is TRBJ1-1, the V gene TRBV12-3 or TRBV12-4; as DNA is missing, the TRBD1 call by TCRdb cannot be tested. CDR3 length: 13 residues. The CDR3 loop is CASTRDRNTEAFF.

The chain's CDR3 is CASSLQRNTEAFF. V and J are TRBV7-9 and TRBJ1-1. There are 13 residues in the CDR3. Germline values: CDR1 SEHNR, CDR2 FQNEAQ (reference sequence).

V gene TRBV6-1 combines with J gene TRBJ2-3; checking the TCRdb D call of TRBD1 is not possible without DNA. The CDR3 sequence is 14 residues long. Germline V gene sequence: CDR1 MNHNS, CDR2 SASEGT. CDR3 sequence: CASRTGTGTDTQYF.

The chain is built from TRBV29-1 and TRBJ2-7; the D call of TRBD1 rests on TCRdb alone, since no DNA is present to check it. This CDR3 has 14 residues. Per the germline V gene, CDR1 is SQVTM and CDR2 is ANQGSEA. The chain's CDR3 is CSVEGGQAGYEQYF.

The chain couples TRBV29-1 to TRBJ2-1. The CDR3 is 12 amino acids. Per the germline V gene, CDR1 is SQVTM and CDR2 is ANQGSEA. CDR3 residues: CSGGRSYNEQFF.

CDR3 loop: CASRISGINTGELFF. This sequence joins TRBV12-3 or TRBV12-4 and TRBJ2-2; no DNA is available, so the TRBD2 call from TCRdb remains unchecked. The CDR3 is 15 amino acids.

The chain joins TRBV4-1 to TRBJ1-5. Germline CDR1 is MGHRA and CDR2 is YSYEKL. The CDR3 has 17 amino acids. CDR3 sequence: CASSQEHRGPINQPQHF.

This chain uses TRBV7-2 with TRBJ2-1. The V gene's germline CDR1 is SGHTA and CDR2 FQGNSA. The CDR3 sequence is 12 residues long. CDR3 sequence: CASSLARREQFF.

V is TRBV12-3 or TRBV12-4 and J is TRBJ1-5; the TCRdb call, TRBD1, lacks DNA for checking. The CDR3 runs 11 residues. The CDR3 sequence: CASTLGGPQHF.

The chain combines TRBV12-3 or TRBV12-4 with TRBJ2-3; TCRdb gives TRBD1 as the D gene, but with no DNA this cannot be confirmed. CDR3 length: 13 amino acids. CDR3 amino acids: CASSPPVRDTQYF.